What follows describes a single T cell receptor beta chain. No antigen is known for it. No clone much larger than this one lies a single base away; base qualities are absent. The cohort was made up of hundreds of healthy bone marrow donors. All cohort members were sampled while nominally healthy, although unrecorded immune exposures were likely present. The donor tested CMV seropositive, placing the donor among the 250 to 300 seropositive members of the cohort. A peripheral blood sample was collected from each donor, and TCR beta sequencing was performed on peripheral blood mononuclear cells. Genomic DNA was extracted from the blood cell samples with the Qiagen DNeasy Blood Extraction Kit. This record belongs to a study of cytomegalovirus exposure and HLA in healthy donors (dated by TCRdb to 2017 to 2019). Study-level background: According to an earlier analysis of several hundred of the donors, 200 million or so T cells yielded over 100 million unique TCR beta sequences and about 300 Gb of sequence data. Approximately 300 gigabases of sequencing data and roughly 80 million unique TCR sequences made up an early release that covered several hundred HLA-typed donors. The genetic ancestry cluster associated with self-reported Caucasian donors included 65% to 90% of the roughly 410 genotyped donors. The study aimed to test whether cataloging public T cell receptors could reveal signatures of past pathogen exposure. The study used immunosequencing to profile the T cell repertoires of approximately 630 subjects and linked those repertoires to cytomegalovirus serostatus. Besides the first cohort of approximately 670 subjects, a separate validation cohort made up of 120 different subjects was used. To predict cytomegalovirus infection status, the study brought together high-throughput TCR immunosequencing, statistical association of individual TCRs with disease status, and machine learning. To study patterns of TCR occurrence, a later analysis re-analyzed previously published TCR beta repertoires from 650 to 750 donors and added high-resolution HLA genotyping. Rather than drawing on any new phenotypic data, the later analysis identified candidate immune exposures from TCR beta sequences and the way those sequences occurred across donors. An earlier analysis of 450 to 750 of the donors used high-throughput TCR beta sequencing to judge whether each TCR beta V gene segment behaved as functional or pseudogenic. Donor age, sex, ethnicity and CMV serostatus were compiled together with the repertoire data. A later genetic analysis took genome-wide SNP genotypes for about 55% of the roughly 700 donors and used that subset as a discovery cohort. All discovery cohort repertoires had been generated on a single sequencing platform. Both class I and class II loci were covered by HLA typing, at four-digit resolution. The number of typed donors differed by locus: about 629-630 for A, B, C, DRB1 and DQB1; some 500 for DQA1; 606 for DPA1; and some 430 for DPB1. Several DR-DQ haplotypes were treated as single units for association and clustering because of strong linkage in the cohort. Among 398 genotyped donors of the cohort, an average of around 220,000 unique TCR beta nucleotide sequences was sequenced per donor, of which approximately 18% were non-productive.

From the cysteine up to the phenylalanine, the CDR3 has a length of 13 residues. The sequence is cut down to CDR3 DNA, 39 bases in frame from base 1. V ends up 4 bases short and J 7 bases short, with an unmatched junction base count of 5. CDR1 is given as SGHDN and CDR2 as FVKESK, both from the germline V gene. The library was produced with the immunoSEQ multiplex PCR assay. The multiplex PCR relied on a mix of 60 forward primers for TCR Vbeta segments and 13 reverse primers for TCR Jbeta segments. Amplification of the CDR3 region of rearranged TCR beta genes was performed with a multiplex PCR assay on genomic DNA. On the Illumina HiSeq System, the amplified TCR beta libraries were sequenced as 87-base-pair reads. The authors processed their data as follows. A later analysis tallied roughly 78 million unique TCR beta chains across the 600 to 700 repertoires, and some 10 million of those chains were shared by two or more donors. Raw reads were error-corrected and collapsed into unique sequences by a nearest-neighbor algorithm in which closely related sequences were merged to remove PCR and sequencing errors. Alignment of CDR3 sequences to IMGT reference sequences was used to assign V, D and J gene segments. For a sequence to be retained, a match of at least six nucleotides to both a V gene segment and a J gene segment was required. Rearrangements were classified as productive when the CDR3 lacked stop codons and remained in frame with V and J, and all other rearrangements were classified as non-productive. Following IMGT convention, CDR3 was defined as the stretch from the second conserved V-encoded cysteine to the conserved J-encoded phenylalanine. In an earlier analysis of some 550 of the donors, sequences lacking an unambiguous match to a single V gene segment were excluded. In an earlier analysis of 500 to 750 of the donors, V segments were called functional above 56.7% productive rearrangements and were called segregating when the between-donor standard deviation exceeded 5%. A statistical classification framework was built for diagnosing cytomegalovirus status from the catalog of TCR beta chain sequences. V and J gene assignment, in a later analysis, came from comparing TCR nucleotide sequences with IMGT/GENE-DB human TR gene sequences. A later analysis assigned CDR3 sequences and most-parsimonious VDJ recombination scenarios with the TCRdist pipeline. A later analysis defined each TCR beta chain by its CDR3 amino acid sequence plus V-gene family, and excluded reads lacking a unique V-gene family. To address suspected cross-contamination and a sequencing artifact, a later analysis removed roughly 640 highly shared, low-generation-probability nucleotide sequences. A later analysis calculated a clonal expansion index for each public chain from normalized within-repertoire ranks of inferred template counts. In a later analysis, generation probabilities were computed with a VDJ recombination model fitted to out-of-frame rearrangements, and the resulting probabilities were checked against IGoR. In a later analysis, TCR-TCR, TCR-HLA and TCR-CMV co-occurrence was scored with hypergeometric tests, and a repertoire-size bias correction was applied to TCR pairs. False discovery rates were estimated in a later analysis by permuting HLA or CMV assignments 20 times. In a later analysis, co-occurring TCRs were grouped using DBSCAN, and TCRdist sequence similarity was added for clustering within HLA-allele-positive subsets. Repertoires with fewer than 30,000 or more than 120,000 public chains, plus five repertoires with anomalous nucleotide sharing, were excluded from co-occurrence clustering. In its TCRdb copy, this immuneACCESS table keeps in-frame sequences only and misses some clones. Where compared with another copy, unresolved V genes explain less than half of these, and the others have no known cause. Clonal size and the V and J genes are those of that table, whereas D and trimming came from the DNA. The sample records approximately 210,000 clones, about four fifths of which are singletons. The top ten constitute about 1.4% of the sample.

General conclusions and limits of the study: In a later analysis, the rate of TCR association differed among HLA loci, with DRB1 alleles having the most associated TCRs and HLA-C alleles having the fewest. In the study, 150 to 200 TCR beta chains were listed as associated with cytomegalovirus. A cluster of highly shared sequence variants was judged likely to be a technical artifact of the sequencing pipeline. Correlated functional status among segregating V segments might be attributable to linkage disequilibrium, but an unknown experimental factor could not be ruled out. A further reported finding was that TCR beta sequences accurately predicted the HLA-A and HLA-B alleles for most subjects in the first cohort. A later analysis reported that several top co-occurrence clusters appeared linked to parvovirus B19, influenza, CMV and Epstein-Barr virus. The classifier was reported to diagnose cytomegalovirus status with high specificity and sensitivity in both the original and validation cohorts. A later analysis found that most CMV-associated TCR beta chains appeared HLA-restricted, with HLA associations seemingly driven largely by CMV exposure. The cohort was sequenced for TCR beta chains only, and without alpha or paired-chain data the features that could be detected were limited. Because HLA typing was unavailable for some donors at each locus, only the typed subset was used in association tests. Roughly 17 rarely observed V segments, including chromosome 9 orphons, were excluded from the earlier analysis of several hundred of the donors because counts were too low. Most TCR sequences were seen in very few donors, while some public TCRs were found in many individuals. Presence/absence analyses assumed roughly uniform sequencing depth across donors, an assumption that may not hold. In a later analysis, HLA-associated TCR beta chains were found to be more clonally expanded and to have lower generation probabilities than equally common non-associated chains. The only immune exposure information available for the cohort was CMV serostatus. An earlier analysis of approximately 600 of the donors showed that most TCR beta V segments appeared in productive rearrangements either about 87% or about 30% of the time, which broadly matched IMGT annotations. In vitro tests confirmed that three of the cytomegalovirus-associated TCR beta chains recognize cytomegalovirus antigens. According to the authors, the approach could potentially be generalized to other disease states and immunological phenotypes. A later analysis associated about 16,000 TCR beta sequences with specific HLA alleles at a false discovery rate of 0.05. Strong co-occurrence of HLA alleles, especially DR and DQ, made assigning TCR associations to individual alleles difficult. Some IMGT-functional V segments, including TRBV6-2 and TRBV6-3, could not be told apart with the 87-base-pair reads, so those segments were excluded. V-gene and J-gene trimming of TCR beta chains was associated with a missense DCLRE1C variant in a later genetic analysis, and the association was replicated in an independent cohort. Compared with the roughly 670-donor mean, donors in an Asian-associated ancestry cluster had fewer N-insertions in productive TCRs, according to a later genetic analysis.

The sequence was obtained from a girl aged 5-17 years in good health and CMV-seropositive. This sequence uses TRBV14 and TRBJ2-5, with 8 bases matching TRBD1. Sequencing was done on a sample of PBMCs. For the CDR3, the sequence is CASSPGQVGTQYF. The base sequence is TGTGCCAGCAGCCCGGGACAGGTCGGGACCCAGTACTTC.